These 14 T cell receptor beta chains were sequenced from one sample in a study of beta chain features in type 1 diabetes. Expressed TCRB transcripts were sequenced after all isolated RNA was converted to cDNA. The protocol was immunoSEQ multiplex PCR, while the TCRdb copy is restricted to in-frame clones and leaves out a portion. This table has fewer than 350,000 clones, 7.5% to 9.5% appearing once. The sample comprised central memory CD4+ T cells from blood. Receptor source: a woman younger than 30 in good health.

The chain has TRBV7-9 and TRBJ1-2; 7 nucleotides align to TRBD1. Germline lookup yields CDR1 SEHNR and CDR2 FQNEAQ (reference sequence). The V gene end was trimmed by 5 bases and the J gene end by 2 bases; junction bases not matched to a gene: 5. The CDR3 has 14 amino acids. As DNA, the CDR3 is TGTGCCAGCAGCAACGACAGGGAAAACTATGGCTACACCTTC. Translating it yields CASSNDRENYGYTF.

This clone was seen a few times. The chain combines TRBV29-1 with TRBJ2-7; TRBD2 is a possible D gene (5 bases). Between the trimmed V and J ends, which lost 0 bases and 3 bases, there was a span of 15 bases. The CDR3 totals 15 residues. CDR1 is SQVTM, CDR2 ANQGSEA, per germline. This chain's CDR3 is CSVEDHQDRDYEQYF. CDR3 nucleotides: TGCAGCGTTGAAGATCATCAGGACCGGGACTACGAGCAGTACTTC.

This clone has ten or more counts. This rearrangement joins TRBV6-4 to TRBJ1-6, with D uncertain. Looked up from germline, CDR1 is MRHNA and CDR2 is SNTAGT. The CDR3 is made up of 13 amino acids. Trimming stripped 3 bases from V and 10 bases from J, with 10 bases between. The CDR3 bases are TGTGCCAGCAGTGAATGGTTAGACTCACCCCTCCACTTT. This sequence encodes CASSEWLDSPLHF.

The table lists this clone with a few counts. CDR3 loop: CATSSGGSGNTIYF. CDR3 DNA sequence: TGTGCCACCAGCAGTGGCGGCTCTGGAAACACCATATATTTT. This chain links TRBV15 with TRBJ1-3; D unresolved. Trimming left V 3 bases short and J 0 bases short, with 6 bases between. Germline lookup yields CDR1 LNHNV and CDR2 YYDKDF (reference sequence). The length of the CDR3 is 14 residues.

The chain joins TRBV7-3 to TRBJ2-5; D may be TRBD2 (6 bases). V was shortened by 2 bases and J by 4 bases, with 14 bases between the two germline ends. The germline gives CDR1 SGHTA, CDR2 FQGTGA. The length of the CDR3 is 15 residues. CDR3 in DNA: TGTGCCAGCAGCTTAGCTACTAGCTTGAGAGAGACCCAGTACTTC. Its translation is CASSLATSLRETQYF.

This clone was seen a handful of times. The CDR3 coding sequence is TGTGCCAGCAGTTTCGCCGGACTAGATACGCAGTATTTT. Protein: CASSFAGLDTQYF. The rearrangement links TRBV28 to TRBJ2-3, with D perhaps matching TRBD2 (5 bases). Germline CDR1 is MDHEN and CDR2 is SYDVKM. There are 13 residues in the CDR3. V was pared by 3 bases and J by 5 bases, with 9 bases between.

This clone was counted many times. The chain couples TRBV29-1 to TRBJ2-7, with D perhaps matching TRBD2 (7 bases). V was pared by 6 bases and J by 6 bases, with 18 bases between. The CDR3 is 13 amino acids. In germline, CDR1 is SQVTM, CDR2 ANQGSEA. The CDR3 bases are TGCAGCGTGGACACAGGGAGGGGTAGCGAGCAGTACTTC. It codes for CSVDTGRGSEQYF.

The genes are TRBV29-1 and TRBJ2-3, with D perhaps assigned TRBD1 or TRBD2 (5 bases each). The V end was cut by 0 bases, the J end by 9 bases, with 22 bases between. Germline V gene sequence: CDR1 SQVTM, CDR2 ANQGSEA. The CDR3 has 16 residues. CDR3 nucleotides: TGCAGCGTTGAAGATCCGGGACGCCGAACAAGCTCGACGCAGTATTTT. As protein: CSVEDPGRRTSSTQYF.

This clone was detected only a few times. The chain is built from TRBV7-3 and TRBJ2-3; D not certain. V dropped 1 base and J dropped 3 bases, with 14 bases sitting between them. Germline V gives CDR1 SGHTA, CDR2 FQGTGA. The CDR3 covers 16 residues. The CDR3 coding sequence is TGTGCCAGCAGCTTAATCGGCCCCTCGGCGACAGATACGCAGTATTTT. It yields the protein CASSLIGPSATDTQYF.

This clone was recorded at least ten times. This chain connects TRBV7-2 to TRBJ1-5; weak D call: TRBD1 (5 bases). The germline V gene encodes CDR1 SGHTA and CDR2 FQGNSA. This CDR3 contains 15 residues. V lost 4 bases and J 7 bases, leaving 17 bases between the germline ends. The CDR3 reads CASSSQGALGQPQHF. The CDR3 nucleotides are TGTGCCAGCAGCTCACAAGGGGCCCTCGGGCAGCCCCAGCATTTT.

Concerning this clone itself: The sample carries other DNA sequences with the same CDR3. V usage is TRBV27 and J usage is TRBJ1-2; a weak D match, TRBD1 (5 bases). Trimming shortened V by 2 bases and J by 5 bases, and 9 bases separated the two germline ends. The V gene's germline CDR1 is MNHEY and CDR2 SMNVEV (reference sequence). CDR3 length: 13 amino acids. The CDR3, as DNA: TGTGCCAGCAGTTTAAGGCAGGGTTATGGCTACACCTTC. Translating gives CASSLRQGYGYTF.

V is TRBV19 and J is TRBJ2-3; a weak D match, TRBD1 (6 bases). There are 13 residues in the CDR3. Germline loops: CDR1 LNHDA, CDR2 SQIVND (reference sequence). V dropped 5 bases and J dropped 5 bases, with 11 bases sitting between them. The CDR3 loop is CASSLPQGDTQYF. The CDR3 nucleotides are TGTGCCAGTAGTCTCCCACAGGGAGATACGCAGTATTTT.

This clone was found a few times. The rearrangement joins TRBV7-2 to TRBJ2-3; D uncertain. Germline V gives CDR1 SGHTA, CDR2 FQGNSA. The V end lost 5 bases, the J end lost 2 bases, and 8 bases lay between the germline ends. This CDR3 region has 13 residues. The CDR3 nucleotides are TGTGCCAGCAGCGCAGAGAACACAGATACGCAGTATTTT. It is translated as CASSAENTDTQYF.

This clone was picked up a small number of times. V and J are TRBV29-1 and TRBJ1-1; no clear D gene. There are 13 residues in the CDR3. Trimming pared 4 bases from V and 1 base from J, leaving 10 bases between. Germline assignment: CDR1 SQVTM and CDR2 ANQGSEA. In nucleotides, the CDR3 is TGCAGCGTTGTGAACTCAGCGAACACTGAAGCTTTCTTT. It encodes CSVVNSANTEAFF.